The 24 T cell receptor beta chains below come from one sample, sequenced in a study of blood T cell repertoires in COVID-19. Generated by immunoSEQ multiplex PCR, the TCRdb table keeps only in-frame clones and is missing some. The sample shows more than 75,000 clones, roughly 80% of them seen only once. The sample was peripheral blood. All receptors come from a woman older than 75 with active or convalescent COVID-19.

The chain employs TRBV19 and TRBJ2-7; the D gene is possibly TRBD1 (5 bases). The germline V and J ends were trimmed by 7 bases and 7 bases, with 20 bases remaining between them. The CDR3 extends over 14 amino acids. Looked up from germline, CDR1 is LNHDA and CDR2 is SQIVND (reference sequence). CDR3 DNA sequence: TGTGCCAGTACCCCTACTTGGACATCTTTGGAGCAGTACTTC. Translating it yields CASTPTWTSLEQYF. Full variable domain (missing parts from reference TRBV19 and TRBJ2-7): DGGITQSPKYLFRKEGQNVTLSCEQNLNHDAMYWYRQDPGQGLRLIYYSQIVNDFQKGDIAEGYSVSREKKESFPLTVTSAQKNPTAFYLCASTPTWTSLEQYFGPGTRLTVT.

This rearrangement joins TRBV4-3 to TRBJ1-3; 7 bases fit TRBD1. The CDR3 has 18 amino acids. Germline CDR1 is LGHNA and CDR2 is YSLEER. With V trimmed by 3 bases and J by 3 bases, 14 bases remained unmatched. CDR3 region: CASSQGYSGGQVGNTIYF. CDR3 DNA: TGCGCCAGCAGCCAGGGGTATTCAGGGGGTCAAGTTGGAAACACCATATATTTT.

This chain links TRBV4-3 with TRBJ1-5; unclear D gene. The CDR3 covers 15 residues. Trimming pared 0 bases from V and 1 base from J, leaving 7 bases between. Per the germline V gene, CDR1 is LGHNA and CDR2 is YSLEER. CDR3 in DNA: TGCGCCAGCAGCCAAGAATGGGAGAGCAATCAGCCCCAGCATTTT. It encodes CASSQEWESNQPQHF.

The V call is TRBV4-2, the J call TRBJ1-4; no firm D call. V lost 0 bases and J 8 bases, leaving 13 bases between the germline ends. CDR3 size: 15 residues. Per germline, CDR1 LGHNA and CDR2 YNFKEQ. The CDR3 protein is CASSQEREGLEKLFF. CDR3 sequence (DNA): TGTGCCAGCAGCCAAGAACGTGAGGGTTTGGAAAAACTGTTTTTT.

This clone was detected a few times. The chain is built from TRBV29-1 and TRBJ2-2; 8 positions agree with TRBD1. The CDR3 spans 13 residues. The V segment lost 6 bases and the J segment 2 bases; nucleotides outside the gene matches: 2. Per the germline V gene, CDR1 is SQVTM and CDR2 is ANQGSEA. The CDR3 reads CSVDRDNTGELFF. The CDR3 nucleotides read TGCAGCGTGGACAGGGACAACACCGGGGAGCTGTTTTTT.

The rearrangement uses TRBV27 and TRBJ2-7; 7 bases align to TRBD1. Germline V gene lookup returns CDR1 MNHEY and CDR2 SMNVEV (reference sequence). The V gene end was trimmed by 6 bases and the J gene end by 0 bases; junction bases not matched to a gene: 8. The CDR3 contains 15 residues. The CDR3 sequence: CASSSGTALSYEQYF. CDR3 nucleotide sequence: TGTGCCAGCAGCTCCGGGACAGCCCTCTCCTACGAGCAGTACTTC.

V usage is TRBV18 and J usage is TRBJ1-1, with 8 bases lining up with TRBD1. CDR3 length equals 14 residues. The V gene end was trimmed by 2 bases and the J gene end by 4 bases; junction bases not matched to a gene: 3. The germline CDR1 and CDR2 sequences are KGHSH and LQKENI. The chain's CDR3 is CASSPAGQGTEAFF. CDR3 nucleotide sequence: TGTGCCAGCTCACCAGCCGGACAGGGCACTGAAGCTTTCTTT.

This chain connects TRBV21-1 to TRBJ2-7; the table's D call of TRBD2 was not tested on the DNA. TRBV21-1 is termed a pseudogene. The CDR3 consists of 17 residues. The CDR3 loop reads CASSKVFRSGLAYEQYF. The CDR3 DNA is TGTGCCAGCAGCAAAGTTTTTCGATCAGGACTAGCCTACGAGCAGTACTTC.

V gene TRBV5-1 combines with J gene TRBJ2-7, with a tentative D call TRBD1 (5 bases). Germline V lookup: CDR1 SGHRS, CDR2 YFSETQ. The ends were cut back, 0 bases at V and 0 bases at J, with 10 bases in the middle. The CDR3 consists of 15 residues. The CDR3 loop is CASSLVSRGSYEQYF. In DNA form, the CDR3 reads TGCGCCAGCAGCTTGGTATCTAGGGGCTCCTACGAGCAGTACTTC.

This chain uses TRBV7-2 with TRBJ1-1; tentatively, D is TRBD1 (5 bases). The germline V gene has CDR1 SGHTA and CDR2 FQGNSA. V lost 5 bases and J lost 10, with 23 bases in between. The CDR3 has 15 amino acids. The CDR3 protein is CASSLRGEGLVGAFF. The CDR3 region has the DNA TGTGCCAGCAGCCTTCGGGGGGAGGGCTTGGTCGGAGCTTTCTTT.

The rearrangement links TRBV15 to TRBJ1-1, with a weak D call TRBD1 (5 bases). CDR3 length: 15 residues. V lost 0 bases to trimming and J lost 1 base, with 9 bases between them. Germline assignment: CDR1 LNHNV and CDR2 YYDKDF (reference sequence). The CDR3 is CATSRDWGENTEAFF. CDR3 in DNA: TGTGCCACCAGCAGAGATTGGGGGGAGAACACTGAAGCTTTCTTT.

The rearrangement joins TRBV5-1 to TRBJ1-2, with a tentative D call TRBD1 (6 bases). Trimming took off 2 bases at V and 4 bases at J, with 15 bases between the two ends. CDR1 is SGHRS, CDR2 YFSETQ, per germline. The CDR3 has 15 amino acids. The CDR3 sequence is CASSFLRTDPYGYTF. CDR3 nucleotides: TGCGCCAGCAGCTTTCTTAGGACAGACCCCTATGGCTACACCTTC.

This CDR3 is CASSPPGGLAGLGQTQYF. The CDR3 DNA reads TGTGCCAGCAGTCCCCCGGGGGGACTAGCGGGGTTGGGGCAGACCCAGTACTTC. V and J are TRBV2 and TRBJ2-5, with 13 bases aligning to TRBD2. J was trimmed by 6 bases and V by 5 bases; bases with no gene match: 15. The CDR3 spans 18 residues. Per germline, CDR1 SNHLY and CDR2 FYNNEI.

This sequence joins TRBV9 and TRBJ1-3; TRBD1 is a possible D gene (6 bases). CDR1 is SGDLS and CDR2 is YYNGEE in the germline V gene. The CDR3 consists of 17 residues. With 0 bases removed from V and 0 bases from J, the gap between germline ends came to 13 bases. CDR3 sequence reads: CASSVEGHPSSGNTIYF. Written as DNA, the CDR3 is TGTGCCAGCAGCGTAGAGGGACACCCGAGCTCTGGAAACACCATATATTTT.

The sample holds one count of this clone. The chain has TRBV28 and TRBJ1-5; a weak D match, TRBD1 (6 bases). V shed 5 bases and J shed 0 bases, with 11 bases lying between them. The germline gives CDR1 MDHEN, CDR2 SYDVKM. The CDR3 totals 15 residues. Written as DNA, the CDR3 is TGTGCCAGCAGTACACAGGGTTATAGCAATCAGCCCCAGCATTTT. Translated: CASSTQGYSNQPQHF.

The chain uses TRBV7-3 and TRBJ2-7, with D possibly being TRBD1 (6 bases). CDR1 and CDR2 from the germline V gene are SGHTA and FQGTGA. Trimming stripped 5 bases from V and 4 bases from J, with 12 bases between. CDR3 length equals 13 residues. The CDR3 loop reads CASSLTQGYEQYF. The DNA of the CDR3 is TGTGCCAGCAGCCTCACACAGGGATACGAGCAGTACTTC.

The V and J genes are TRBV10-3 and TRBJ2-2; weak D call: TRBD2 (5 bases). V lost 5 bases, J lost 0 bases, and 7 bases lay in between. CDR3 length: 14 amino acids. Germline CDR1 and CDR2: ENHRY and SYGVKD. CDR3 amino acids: CAISQDSNTGELFF. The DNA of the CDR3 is TGTGCCATCAGTCAGGACTCGAACACCGGGGAGCTGTTTTTT.

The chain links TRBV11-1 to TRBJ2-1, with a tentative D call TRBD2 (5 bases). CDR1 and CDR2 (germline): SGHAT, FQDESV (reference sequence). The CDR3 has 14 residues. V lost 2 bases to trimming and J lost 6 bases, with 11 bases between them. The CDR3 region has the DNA TGTGCCAGCAGCTTATCCGGGGTGCTCAATGAGCAGTTCTTC. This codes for CASSLSGVLNEQFF. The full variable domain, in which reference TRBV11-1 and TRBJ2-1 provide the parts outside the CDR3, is EAEVAQSPRYKITEKSQAVAFWCDPISGHATLYWYRQILGQGPELLVQFQDESVVDDSQLPKDRFSAERLKGVDSTLKIQPAELGDSAMYLCASSLSGVLNEQFFGPGTRLTVL.

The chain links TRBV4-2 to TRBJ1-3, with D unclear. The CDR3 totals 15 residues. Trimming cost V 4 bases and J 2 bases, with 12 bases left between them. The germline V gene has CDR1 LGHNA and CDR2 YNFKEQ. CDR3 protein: CASSPERQPGNTIYF. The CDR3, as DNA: TGTGCCAGCAGCCCTGAGAGACAACCTGGAAACACCATATATTTT.

In nucleotides, the CDR3 is TGTGCCAGCAGCCAAGAAGGTAGCGGGGGGACTTTTGATGAGCAGTTCTTC. It is translated as CASSQEGSGGTFDEQFF. The V and J genes are TRBV4-2 and TRBJ2-1, with 10 positions matching TRBD2. V lost 0 bases, J lost 8 bases, and 10 bases stayed unmatched. There are 17 residues in the CDR3. The germline V gene encodes CDR1 LGHNA and CDR2 YNFKEQ.

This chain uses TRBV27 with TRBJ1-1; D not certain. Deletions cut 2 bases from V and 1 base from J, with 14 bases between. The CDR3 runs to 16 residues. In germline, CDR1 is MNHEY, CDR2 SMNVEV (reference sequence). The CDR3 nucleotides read TGTGCCAGCAGTTTAGTTTTTACTTCAAGGAACACTGAAGCTTTCTTT. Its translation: CASSLVFTSRNTEAFF.

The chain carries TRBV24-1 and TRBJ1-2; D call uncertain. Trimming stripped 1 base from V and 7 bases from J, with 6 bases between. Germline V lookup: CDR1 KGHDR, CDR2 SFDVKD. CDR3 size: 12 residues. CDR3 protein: CATSDFSVGYTF. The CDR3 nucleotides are TGTGCCACCAGTGATTTTTCAGTTGGCTACACCTTC.

This CDR3 is CASSGTGQYGYTF. CDR3 sequence (DNA): TGTGCCAGCAGCGGGACAGGACAATATGGCTACACCTTC. The chain links TRBV7-2 to TRBJ1-2; TRBD1 agrees at 8 bases. Germline values: CDR1 SGHTA, CDR2 FQGNSA. J was trimmed by 5 bases and V by 5 bases; bases with no gene match: 4. There are 13 residues in the CDR3.

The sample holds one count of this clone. CDR3 sequence (DNA): TGTGCCAGTAGTTTTTCCAGGGTGCCGAACACCGGGGAGCTGTTTTTT. It encodes CASSFSRVPNTGELFF. The chain links TRBV19 to TRBJ2-2; a possible D gene is TRBD1 (5 bases). Looked up from germline, CDR1 is LNHDA and CDR2 is SQIVND (reference sequence). The CDR3 consists of 16 residues. Trimming took off 5 bases at V and 0 bases at J, with 13 bases between the two ends.